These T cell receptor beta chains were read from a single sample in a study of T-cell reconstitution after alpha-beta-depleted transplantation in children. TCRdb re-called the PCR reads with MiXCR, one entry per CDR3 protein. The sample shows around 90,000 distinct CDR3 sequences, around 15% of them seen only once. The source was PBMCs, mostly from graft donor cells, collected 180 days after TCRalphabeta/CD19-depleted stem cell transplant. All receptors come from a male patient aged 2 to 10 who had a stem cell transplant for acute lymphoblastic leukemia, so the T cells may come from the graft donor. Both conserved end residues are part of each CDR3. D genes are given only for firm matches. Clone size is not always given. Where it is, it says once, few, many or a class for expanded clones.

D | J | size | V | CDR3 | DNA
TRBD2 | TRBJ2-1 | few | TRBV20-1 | CSARALLAGGLNEQFF | TGCAGTGCTAGAGCCCTACTAGCGGGGGGGCTCAATGAGCAGTTCTTC
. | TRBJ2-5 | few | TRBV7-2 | CASSLTTVQETQYF | TGTGCCAGCAGCCTAACGACAGTCCAGGAGACCCAGTACTTC
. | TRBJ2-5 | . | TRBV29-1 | CSVEGAVQETQYF | TGCAGCGTTGAAGGGGCTGTCCAAGAGACCCAGTACTTC
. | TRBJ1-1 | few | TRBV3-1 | CASSHWSGMNTEAFF | TGTGCCAGCAGCCATTGGAGCGGGATGAACACTGAAGCTTTCTTT
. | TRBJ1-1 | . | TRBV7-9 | CASTGPEAFF | TGTGCCAGCACCGGCCCCGAAGCTTTCTTT
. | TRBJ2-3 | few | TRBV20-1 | CSAEQGVTDTQYF | TGCAGTGCTGAGCAGGGAGTCACAGATACGCAGTATTTT
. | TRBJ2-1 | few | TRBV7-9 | CASSSGHEQFF | TGTGCCAGCAGCTCCGGACATGAGCAGTTCTTC
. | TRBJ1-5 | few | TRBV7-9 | CASSFAGFGQPQHF | TGTGCCAGCAGCTTTGCAGGGTTTGGCCAGCCCCAGCATTTT
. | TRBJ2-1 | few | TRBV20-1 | CSASAGPGRLYNEQFF | TGCAGTGCTAGTGCGGGACCAGGGCGTCTCTACAATGAGCAGTTCTTC
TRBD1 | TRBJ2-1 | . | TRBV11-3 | CASSLGGTGDNEQFF | TGTGCCAGCAGCTTAGGTGGGACAGGGGACAATGAGCAGTTCTTC
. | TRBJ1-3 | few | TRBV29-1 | CSVGISGNTIYF | TGCAGCGTAGGGATCTCTGGAAACACCATATATTTT
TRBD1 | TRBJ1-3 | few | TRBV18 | CASSPRGPTGNTIYF | TGTGCCAGCTCACCCAGGGGGCCTACTGGAAACACCATATATTTT
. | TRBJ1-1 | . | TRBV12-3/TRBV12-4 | CASSSLVKGNTEAFF | TGTGCCAGCAGCTCCTTGGTAAAGGGGAACACTGAAGCTTTCTTT
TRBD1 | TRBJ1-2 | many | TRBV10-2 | CASTGQGAVGYTF | TGCGCCAGCACTGGACAGGGGGCTGTTGGCTACACCTTC
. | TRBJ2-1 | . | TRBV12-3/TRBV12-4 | CASSLPPNLANNEQFF | TGTGCCAGCAGCCTACCCCCGAACTTAGCGAACAATGAGCAGTTCTTC
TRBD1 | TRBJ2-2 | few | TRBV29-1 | CSVVDREKNTGELFF | TGCAGCGTCGTAGACAGGGAGAAGAACACCGGGGAGCTGTTTTTT
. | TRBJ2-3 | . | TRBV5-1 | CASSFLRTQYF | TGCGCCAGCAGCTTCCTCCGGACGCAGTATTTT
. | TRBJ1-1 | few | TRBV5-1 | CASGVFMNTEAFF | TGCGCCAGCGGGGTTTTCATGAACACTGAAGCTTTCTTT
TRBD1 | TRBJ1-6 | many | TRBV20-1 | CSARDWDRGSSYNSPLHF | TGCAGTGCTAGAGACTGGGACAGGGGAAGCTCCTATAATTCACCCCTCCACTTT
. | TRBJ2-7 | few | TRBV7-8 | CASSLEGNSYEQYF | TGTGCCAGCAGCTTAGAGGGCAACTCCTACGAGCAGTACTTC
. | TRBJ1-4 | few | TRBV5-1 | CASSLEAGREKLFF | TGCGCCAGCAGCTTGGAAGCAGGGCGAGAAAAACTGTTTTTT
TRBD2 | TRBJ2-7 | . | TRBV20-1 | CSARHWASGGEQYF | TGCAGTGCTAGACATTGGGCCAGCGGGGGTGAGCAGTACTTC
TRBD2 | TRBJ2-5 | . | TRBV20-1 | CCARRLAGGRGAVTQYF | TGCTGTGCTAGAAGACTAGCGGGGGGGCGAGGCGCGGTGACCCAGTACTTC
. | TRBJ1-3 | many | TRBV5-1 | CASSLGDGGNTIYF | TGCGCCAGCAGCTTGGGCGACGGTGGAAACACCATATATTTT
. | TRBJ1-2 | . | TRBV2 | CATRTDKNYGYTF | TGTGCCACCCGGACCGATAAGAACTATGGCTACACCTTC
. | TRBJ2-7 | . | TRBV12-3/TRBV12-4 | CASGAGSDEQYF | TGTGCCAGCGGTGCAGGGTCGGACGAGCAGTACTTC
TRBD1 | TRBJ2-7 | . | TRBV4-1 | CASSPPGQGGWYEQYF | TGCGCCAGCAGCCCTCCCGGACAGGGTGGTTGGTACGAGCAGTACTTC
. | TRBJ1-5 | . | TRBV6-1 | CASSGQPNQPQHF | TGTGCCAGCAGTGGACAGCCGAATCAGCCCCAGCATTTT
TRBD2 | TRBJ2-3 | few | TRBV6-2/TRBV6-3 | CASSYQLASDTQYF | TGTGCCAGCAGTTACCAACTAGCGTCAGATACGCAGTATTTT
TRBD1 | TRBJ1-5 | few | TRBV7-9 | CASSSGGQGAGQPQHF | TGTGCCAGCAGCTCAGGGGGGCAGGGCGCAGGGCAGCCCCAGCATTTT
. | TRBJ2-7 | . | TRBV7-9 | CASSLQGGYYEQYF | TGTGCCAGCAGCCTACAGGGAGGATACTACGAGCAGTACTTC
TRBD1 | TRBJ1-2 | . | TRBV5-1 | CASSLAGQGVSYTF | TGCGCCAGCAGCTTGGCGGGACAGGGGGTGAGCTACACCTTC
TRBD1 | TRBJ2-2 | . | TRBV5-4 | CASSLRQGSNTGELFF | TGTGCCAGCAGCTTGAGACAGGGCTCTAACACCGGGGAGCTGTTTTTT
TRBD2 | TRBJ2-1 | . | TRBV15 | CATSSGLAGTYNEQFF | TGTGCCACCAGCAGTGGACTAGCGGGGACATACAATGAGCAGTTCTTC
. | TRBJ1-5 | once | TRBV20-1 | CSAREDRGTQPQHF | TGCAGTGCTAGAGAGGATAGGGGGACTCAGCCCCAGCATTTT
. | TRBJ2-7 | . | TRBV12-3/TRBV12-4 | CASSPPGGRADYEQYF | TGTGCCAGCAGTCCCCCGGGGGGCAGGGCCGACTACGAGCAGTACTTC
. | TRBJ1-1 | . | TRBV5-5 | CASSLEAGWGNTEAFF | TGTGCCAGCAGCTTGGAGGCAGGGTGGGGGAACACTGAAGCTTTCTTT
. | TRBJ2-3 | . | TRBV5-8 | CASSLRSHGPDTQYF | TGTGCCAGCAGCTTGCGGTCTCACGGGCCGGATACGCAGTATTTT
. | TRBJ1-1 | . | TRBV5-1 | CASIPPRGTEAFF | TGCGCCAGCATCCCACCCCGGGGTACTGAAGCTTTCTTT
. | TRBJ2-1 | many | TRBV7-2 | CASSLVLVGGGNEQFF | TGTGCCAGCAGCTTAGTTTTAGTGGGAGGGGGTAATGAGCAGTTCTTC
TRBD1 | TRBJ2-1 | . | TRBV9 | CASSSRQGATQEQFF | TGTGCCAGCAGCTCTCGACAGGGGGCCACCCAGGAGCAGTTCTTC